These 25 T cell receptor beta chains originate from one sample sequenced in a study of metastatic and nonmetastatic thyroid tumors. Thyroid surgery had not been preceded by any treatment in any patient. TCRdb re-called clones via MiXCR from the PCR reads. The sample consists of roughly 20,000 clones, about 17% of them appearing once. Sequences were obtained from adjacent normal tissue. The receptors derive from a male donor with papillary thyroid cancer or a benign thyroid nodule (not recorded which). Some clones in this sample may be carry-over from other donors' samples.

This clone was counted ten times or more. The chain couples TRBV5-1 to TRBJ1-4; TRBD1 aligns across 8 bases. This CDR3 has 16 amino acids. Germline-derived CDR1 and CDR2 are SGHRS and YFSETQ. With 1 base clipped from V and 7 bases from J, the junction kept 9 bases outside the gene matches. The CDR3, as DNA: TGCGCCAGCAGCTTGCCAATCGGACAGGGTGGTGAAAAACTGTTTTTT. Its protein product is CASSLPIGQGGEKLFF. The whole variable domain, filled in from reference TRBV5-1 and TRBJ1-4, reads KAGVTQTPRYLIKTRGQQVTLSCSPISGHRSVSWYQQTPGQGLQFLFEYFSETQRNKGNFPGRFSGRQFSNSRSEMNVSTLELGDSALYLCASSLPIGQGGEKLFFGSGTQLSVL.

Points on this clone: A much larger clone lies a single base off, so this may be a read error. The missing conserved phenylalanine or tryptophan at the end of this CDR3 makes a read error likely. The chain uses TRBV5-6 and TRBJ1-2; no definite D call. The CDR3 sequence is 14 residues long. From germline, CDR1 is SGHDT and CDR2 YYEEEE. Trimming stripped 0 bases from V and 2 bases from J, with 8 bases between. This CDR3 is CASSLGFQNYGYTL. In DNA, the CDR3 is TGTGCCAGCAGCTTGGGGTTCCAAAACTATGGCTACACCCTC.

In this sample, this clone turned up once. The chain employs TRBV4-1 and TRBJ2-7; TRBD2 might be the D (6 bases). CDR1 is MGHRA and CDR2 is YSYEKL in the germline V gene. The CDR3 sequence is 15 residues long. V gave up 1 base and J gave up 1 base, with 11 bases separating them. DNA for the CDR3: TGCGCCAGCAGCCAAGGTGGGGGGAGTTCCTACGAGCAGTACTTC. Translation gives CASSQGGGSSYEQYF.

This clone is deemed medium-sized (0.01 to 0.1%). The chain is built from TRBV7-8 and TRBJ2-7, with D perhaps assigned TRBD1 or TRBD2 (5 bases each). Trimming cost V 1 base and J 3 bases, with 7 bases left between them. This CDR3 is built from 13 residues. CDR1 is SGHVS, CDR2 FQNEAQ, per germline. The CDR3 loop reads CASSLGGYYEQYV. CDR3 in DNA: TGTGCCAGCAGCTTAGGGGGGTACTACGAGCAGTACGTC.

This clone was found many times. DNA of the CDR3: TGTGCCAGCAGGCCGTCCGGGGTCGCAGATACGCAGTATTTT. Its protein product is CASRPSGVADTQYF. The genes are TRBV6-2 or TRBV6-3 and TRBJ2-3; the D gene is possibly TRBD2 (5 bases). V lost 6 bases and J lost 4, with 14 bases in between. Germline V gene sequence: CDR1 MNHEY, CDR2 SVGEGT. The CDR3 is made up of 14 amino acids.

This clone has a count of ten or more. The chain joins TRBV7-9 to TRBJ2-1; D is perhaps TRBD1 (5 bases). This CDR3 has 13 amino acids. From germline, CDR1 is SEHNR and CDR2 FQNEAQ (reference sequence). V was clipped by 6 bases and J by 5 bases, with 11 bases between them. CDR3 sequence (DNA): TGTGCCAGCAGACAGAACAGGAACAATGAGCAGTTCTTC. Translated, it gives CASRQNRNNEQFF.

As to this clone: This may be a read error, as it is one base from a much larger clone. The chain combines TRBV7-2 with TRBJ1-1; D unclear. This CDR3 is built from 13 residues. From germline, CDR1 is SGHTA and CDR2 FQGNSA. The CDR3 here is CVSSKQVNTEAFF. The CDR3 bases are TGTGTCAGCAGCAAGCAGGTGAACACTGAAGCCTTCTTT.

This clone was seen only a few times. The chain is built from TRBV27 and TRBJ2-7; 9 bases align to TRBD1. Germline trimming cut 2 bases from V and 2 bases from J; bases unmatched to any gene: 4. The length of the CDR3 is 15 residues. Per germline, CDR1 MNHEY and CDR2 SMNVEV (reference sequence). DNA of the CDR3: TGTGCCAGCAGTTTAACGGGACAGGGCGCCTACGAGCAGTACTTC. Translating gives CASSLTGQGAYEQYF.

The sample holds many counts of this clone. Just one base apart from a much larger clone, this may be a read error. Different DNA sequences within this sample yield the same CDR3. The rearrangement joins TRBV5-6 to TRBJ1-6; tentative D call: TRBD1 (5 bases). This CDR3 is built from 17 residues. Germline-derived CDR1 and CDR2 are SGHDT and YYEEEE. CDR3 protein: CASSTVGESSYNSPLHF. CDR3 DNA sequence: TGTGCCAGCAGCACCGTGGGGGAGAGCTCCTATAATTCGCCCCTCCACTTT. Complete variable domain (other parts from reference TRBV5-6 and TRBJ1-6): DAGVTQSPTHLIKTRGQQVTLRCSPKSGHDTVSWYQQALGQGPQFIFQYYEEEERQRGNFPDRFSGHQFPNYSSELNVNALLLGDSALYLCASSTVGESSYNSPLHFGNGTRLTVT.

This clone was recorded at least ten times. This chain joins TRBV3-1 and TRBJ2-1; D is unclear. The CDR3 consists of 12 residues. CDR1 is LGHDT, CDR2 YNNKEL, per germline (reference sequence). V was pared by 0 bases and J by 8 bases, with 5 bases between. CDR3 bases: TGTGCCAGCAGCCAAGATCCCGATGAGCAGTTCTTC. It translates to CASSQDPDEQFF.

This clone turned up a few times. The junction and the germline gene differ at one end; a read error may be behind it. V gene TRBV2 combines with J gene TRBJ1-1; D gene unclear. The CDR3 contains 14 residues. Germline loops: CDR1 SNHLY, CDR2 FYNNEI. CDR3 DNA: TGTGCCAGCAGCGGGCGGGGAATGAACACTGGAGCTTTCTTT. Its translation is CASSGRGMNTGAFF.

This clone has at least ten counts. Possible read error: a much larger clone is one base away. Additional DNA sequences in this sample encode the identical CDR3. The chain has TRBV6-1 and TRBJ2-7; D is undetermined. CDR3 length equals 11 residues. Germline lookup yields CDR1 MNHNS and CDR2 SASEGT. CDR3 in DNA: TGCGCCAGCTCCCGGTCCTACGAGCAGTACTTC. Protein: CASSRSYEQYF.

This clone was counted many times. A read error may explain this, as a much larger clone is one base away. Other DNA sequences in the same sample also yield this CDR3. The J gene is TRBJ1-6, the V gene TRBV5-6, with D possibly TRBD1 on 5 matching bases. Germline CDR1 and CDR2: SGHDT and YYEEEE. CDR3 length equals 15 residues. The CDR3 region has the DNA TGTGACAGCAGCTTGGGTCGCCAGGGCCAATCACCCCTCCACTTT. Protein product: CDSSLGRQGQSPLHF.

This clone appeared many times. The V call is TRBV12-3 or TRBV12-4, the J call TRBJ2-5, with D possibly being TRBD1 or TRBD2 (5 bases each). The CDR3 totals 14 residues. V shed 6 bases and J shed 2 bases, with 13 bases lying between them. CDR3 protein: CASRPGRRQETQYF. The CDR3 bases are TGTGCCAGCAGACCGGGACGCAGACAAGAGACCCAGTACTTC.

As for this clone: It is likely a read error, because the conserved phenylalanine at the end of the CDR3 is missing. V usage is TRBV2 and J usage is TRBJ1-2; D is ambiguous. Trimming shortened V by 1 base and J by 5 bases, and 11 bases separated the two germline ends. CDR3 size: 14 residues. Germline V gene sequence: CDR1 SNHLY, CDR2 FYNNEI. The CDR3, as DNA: TGTGCCAGCAGTGAAGGTATACCCAAATATGGCTACACCTCC. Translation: CASSEGIPKYGYTS.

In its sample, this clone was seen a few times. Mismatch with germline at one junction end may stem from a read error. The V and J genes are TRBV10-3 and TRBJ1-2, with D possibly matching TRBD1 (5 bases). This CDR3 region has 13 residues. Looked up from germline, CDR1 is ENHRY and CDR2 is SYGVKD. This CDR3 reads CAVSRDQDLGYTF. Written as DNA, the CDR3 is TGTGCCGTCAGCCGGGACCAGGATCTTGGCTACACCTTC.

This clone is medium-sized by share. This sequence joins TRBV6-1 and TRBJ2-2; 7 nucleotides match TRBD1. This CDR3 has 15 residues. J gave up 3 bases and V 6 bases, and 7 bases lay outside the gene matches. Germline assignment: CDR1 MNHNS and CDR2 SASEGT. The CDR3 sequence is CASREDRSDTGELFF. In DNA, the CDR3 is TGTGCCAGCAGGGAGGACAGGTCTGACACCGGGGAGCTGTTTTTT.

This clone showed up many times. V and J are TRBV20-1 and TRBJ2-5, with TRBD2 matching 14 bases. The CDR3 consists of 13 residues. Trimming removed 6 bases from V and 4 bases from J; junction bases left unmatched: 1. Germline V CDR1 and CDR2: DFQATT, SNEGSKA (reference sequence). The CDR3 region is CSAGTSGGETQYF. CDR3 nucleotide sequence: TGCAGTGCCGGGACTAGCGGGGGAGAGACCCAGTACTTC.

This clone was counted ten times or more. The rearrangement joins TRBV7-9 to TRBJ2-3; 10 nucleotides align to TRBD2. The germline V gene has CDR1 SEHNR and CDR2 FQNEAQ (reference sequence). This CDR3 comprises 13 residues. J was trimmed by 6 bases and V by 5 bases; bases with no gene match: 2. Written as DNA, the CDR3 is TGTGCCAGCAGCACTAGCGGGGTGGATACGCAGTATTTT. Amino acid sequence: CASSTSGVDTQYF.

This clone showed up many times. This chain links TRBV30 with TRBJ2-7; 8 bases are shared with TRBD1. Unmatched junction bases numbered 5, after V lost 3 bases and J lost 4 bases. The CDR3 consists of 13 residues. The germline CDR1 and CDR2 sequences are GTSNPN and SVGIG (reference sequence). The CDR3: CAWRAQGEYEQYF. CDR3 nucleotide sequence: TGTGCCTGGAGGGCACAGGGGGAGTACGAGCAGTACTTC. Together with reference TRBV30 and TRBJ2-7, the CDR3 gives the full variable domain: SQTIHQWPATLVQPVGSPLSLECTVEGTSNPNLYWYRQAAGRGLQLLFYSVGIGQISSEVPQNLSASRPQDRQFILSSKKLLLSDSGFYLCAWRAQGEYEQYFGPGTRLTVT.

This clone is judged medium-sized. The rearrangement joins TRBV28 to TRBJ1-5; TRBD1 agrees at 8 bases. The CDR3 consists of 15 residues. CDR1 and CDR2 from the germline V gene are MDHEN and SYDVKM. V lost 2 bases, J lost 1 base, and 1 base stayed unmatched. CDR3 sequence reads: CASSLRTGSNQPQHF. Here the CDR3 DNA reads TGTGCCAGCAGTTTACGGACAGGGAGCAATCAGCCCCAGCATTTT.

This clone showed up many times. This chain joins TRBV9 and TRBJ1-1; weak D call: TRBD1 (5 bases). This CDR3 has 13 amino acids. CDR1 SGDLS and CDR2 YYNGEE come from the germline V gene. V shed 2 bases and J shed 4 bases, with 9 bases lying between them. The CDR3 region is CASSVGGATEAFF. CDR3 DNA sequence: TGTGCCAGCAGCGTGGGGGGTGCCACTGAAGCTTTCTTT.

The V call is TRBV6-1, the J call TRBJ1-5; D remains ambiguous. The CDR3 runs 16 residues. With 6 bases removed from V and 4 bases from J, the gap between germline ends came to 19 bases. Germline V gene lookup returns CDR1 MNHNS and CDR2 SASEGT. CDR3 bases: TGTGCCAGCAGCCCCGATTGGACCCCTGGGAATCAGCCCCAGCATTTT. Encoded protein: CASSPDWTPGNQPQHF.

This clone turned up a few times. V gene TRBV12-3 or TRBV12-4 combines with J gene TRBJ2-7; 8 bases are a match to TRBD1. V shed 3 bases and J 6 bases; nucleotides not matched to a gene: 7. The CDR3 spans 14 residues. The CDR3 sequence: CASSFGGRGPEQYF. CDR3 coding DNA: TGTGCCAGCAGTTTTGGCGGCAGGGGGCCCGAGCAGTACTTC.

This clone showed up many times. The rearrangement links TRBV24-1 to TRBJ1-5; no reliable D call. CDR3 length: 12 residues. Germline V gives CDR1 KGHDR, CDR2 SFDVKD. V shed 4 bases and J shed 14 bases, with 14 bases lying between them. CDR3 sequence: CATSDQGFVKHF. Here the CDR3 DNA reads TGTGCCACCAGTGACCAAGGGTTTGTTAAGCATTTT.